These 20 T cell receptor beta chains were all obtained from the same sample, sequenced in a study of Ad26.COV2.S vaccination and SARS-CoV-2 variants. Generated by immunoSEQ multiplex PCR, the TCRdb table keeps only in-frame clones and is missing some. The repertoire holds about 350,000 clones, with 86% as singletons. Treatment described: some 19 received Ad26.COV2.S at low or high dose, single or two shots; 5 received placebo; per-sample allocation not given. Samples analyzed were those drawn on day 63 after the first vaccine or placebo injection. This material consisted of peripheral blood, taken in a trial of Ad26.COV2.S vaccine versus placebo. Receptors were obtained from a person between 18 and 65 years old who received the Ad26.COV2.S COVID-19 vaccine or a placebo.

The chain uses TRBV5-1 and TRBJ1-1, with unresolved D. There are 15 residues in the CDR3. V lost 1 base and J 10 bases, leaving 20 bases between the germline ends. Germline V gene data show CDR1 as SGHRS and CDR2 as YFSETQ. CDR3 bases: TGCGCCAGCAGCTTGAACGGGGAACTGAACCTGAGAGCTTTCTTT. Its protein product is CASSLNGELNLRAFF.

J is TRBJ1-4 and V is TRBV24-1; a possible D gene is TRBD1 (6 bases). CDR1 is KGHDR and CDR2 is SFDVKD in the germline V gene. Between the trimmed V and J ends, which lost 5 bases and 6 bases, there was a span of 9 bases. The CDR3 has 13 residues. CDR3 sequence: CATSAGADEKLFF. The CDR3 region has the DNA TGTGCCACCAGTGCGGGGGCCGATGAAAAACTGTTTTTT.

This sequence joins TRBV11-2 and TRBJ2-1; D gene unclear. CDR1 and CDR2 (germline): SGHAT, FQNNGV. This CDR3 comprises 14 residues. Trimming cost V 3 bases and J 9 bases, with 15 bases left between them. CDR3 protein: CASSLLKRVPEQFF. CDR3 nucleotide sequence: TGTGCCAGCAGCTTGCTCAAACGGGTGCCTGAGCAGTTCTTC.

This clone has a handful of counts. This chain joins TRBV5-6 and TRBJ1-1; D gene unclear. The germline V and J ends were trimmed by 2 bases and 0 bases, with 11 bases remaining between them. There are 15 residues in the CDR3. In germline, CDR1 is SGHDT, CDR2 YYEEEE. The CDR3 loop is CASSLLPAMNTEAFF. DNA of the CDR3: TGTGCCAGCAGCTTATTGCCGGCCATGAACACTGAAGCTTTCTTT.

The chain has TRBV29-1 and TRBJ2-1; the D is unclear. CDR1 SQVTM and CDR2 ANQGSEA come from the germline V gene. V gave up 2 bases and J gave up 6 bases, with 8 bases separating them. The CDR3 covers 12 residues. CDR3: CSVERALNEQFF. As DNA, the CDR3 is TGCAGCGTTGAAAGGGCGCTCAATGAGCAGTTCTTC.

The CDR3 DNA reads TGTGCCAGCAGCTTAGCGGGAGGGCTGAGCTCGAGCTCCTACAATGAGCAGTTCTTC. Translation gives CASSLAGGLSSSSYNEQFF. The V gene is TRBV7-9, the J gene TRBJ2-1; 7 positions agree with TRBD2. The CDR3 has 19 residues. The V gene end was trimmed by 0 bases and the J gene end by 0 bases; junction bases not matched to a gene: 11. Per germline, CDR1 SEHNR and CDR2 FQNEAQ (reference sequence).

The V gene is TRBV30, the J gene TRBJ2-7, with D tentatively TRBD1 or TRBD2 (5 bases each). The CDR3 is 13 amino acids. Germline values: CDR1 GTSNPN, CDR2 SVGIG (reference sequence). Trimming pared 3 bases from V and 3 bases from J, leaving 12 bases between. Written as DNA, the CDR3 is TGTGCCTGGAGCGGGACGGTTTACTACGAGCAGTACTTC. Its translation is CAWSGTVYYEQYF.

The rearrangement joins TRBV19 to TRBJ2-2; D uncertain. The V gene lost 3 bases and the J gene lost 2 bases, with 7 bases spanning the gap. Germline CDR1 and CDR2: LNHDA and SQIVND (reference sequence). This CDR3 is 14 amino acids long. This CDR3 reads CASSMVRNTGELFF. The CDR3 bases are TGTGCCAGTAGTATGGTTCGAAACACCGGGGAGCTGTTTTTT.

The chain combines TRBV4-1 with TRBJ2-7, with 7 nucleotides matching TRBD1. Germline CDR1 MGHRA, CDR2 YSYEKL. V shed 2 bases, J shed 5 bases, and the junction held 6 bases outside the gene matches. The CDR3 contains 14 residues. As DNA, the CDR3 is TGCGCCAGCAGCCAATTCTGGGACAGTCACGAGCAGTACTTC. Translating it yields CASSQFWDSHEQYF.

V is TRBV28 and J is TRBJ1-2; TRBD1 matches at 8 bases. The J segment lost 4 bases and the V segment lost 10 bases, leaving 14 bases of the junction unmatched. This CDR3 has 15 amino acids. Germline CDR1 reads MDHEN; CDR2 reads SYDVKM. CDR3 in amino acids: CATQQGQAFSYGYTF. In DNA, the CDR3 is TGTGCCACCCAGCAGGGACAGGCCTTCTCCTATGGCTACACCTTC.

The CDR3 DNA sequence: TGTGCCAGCAGTTACTCGAATTCGGCTAGGCGTGAAGCTTTCTTT. Its translation: CASSYSNSARREAFF. The chain couples TRBV6-6 to TRBJ1-1; D is uncertain. Trimming took off 0 bases at V and 7 bases at J, with 15 bases between the two ends. The CDR3 length is 15 residues. The germline gives CDR1 MNHNY, CDR2 SVGAGI (reference sequence).

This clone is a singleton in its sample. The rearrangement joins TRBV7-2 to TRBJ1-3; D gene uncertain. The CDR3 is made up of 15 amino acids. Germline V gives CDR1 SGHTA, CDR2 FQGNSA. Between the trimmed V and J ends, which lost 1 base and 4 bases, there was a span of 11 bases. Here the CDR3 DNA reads TGTGCCAGCAGCTTAGGGGGAGGCCTGGGAAACACCATATATTTT. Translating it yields CASSLGGGLGNTIYF.

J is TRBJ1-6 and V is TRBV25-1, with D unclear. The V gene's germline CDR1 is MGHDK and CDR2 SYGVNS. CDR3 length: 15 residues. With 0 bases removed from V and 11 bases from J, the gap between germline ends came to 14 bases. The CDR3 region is CASSEYGDFGTPLHF. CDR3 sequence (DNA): TGTGCCAGCAGTGAATATGGTGACTTTGGGACACCCCTCCACTTT.

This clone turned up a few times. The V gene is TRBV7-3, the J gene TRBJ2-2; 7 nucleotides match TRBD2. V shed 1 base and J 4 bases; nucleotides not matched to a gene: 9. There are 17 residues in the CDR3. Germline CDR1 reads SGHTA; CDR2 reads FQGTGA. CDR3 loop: CASSLIGGRYVTGELFF. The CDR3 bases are TGTGCCAGCAGCTTAATTGGCGGGAGATATGTCACCGGGGAGCTGTTTTTT.

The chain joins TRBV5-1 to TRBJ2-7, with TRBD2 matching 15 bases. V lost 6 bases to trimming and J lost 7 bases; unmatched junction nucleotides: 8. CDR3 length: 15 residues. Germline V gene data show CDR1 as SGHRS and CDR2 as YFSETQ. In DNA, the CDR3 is TGCGCCAGCATGGTATCCGGGACTAGCGGGAGGGAGCAGTACTTC. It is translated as CASMVSGTSGREQYF.

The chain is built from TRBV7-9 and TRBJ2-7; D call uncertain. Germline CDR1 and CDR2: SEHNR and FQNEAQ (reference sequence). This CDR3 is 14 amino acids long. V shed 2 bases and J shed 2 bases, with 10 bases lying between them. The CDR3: CASSLLFRTYEQYF. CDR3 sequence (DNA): TGTGCCAGCAGCTTATTGTTCCGAACCTACGAGCAGTACTTC.

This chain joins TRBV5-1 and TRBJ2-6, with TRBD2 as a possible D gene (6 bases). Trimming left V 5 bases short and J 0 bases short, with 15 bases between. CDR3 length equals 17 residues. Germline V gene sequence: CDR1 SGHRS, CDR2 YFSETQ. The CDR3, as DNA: TGCGCCAGCAGTGTGGAGGGTTCGTTCTCTGGGGCCAACGTCCTGACTTTC. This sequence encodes CASSVEGSFSGANVLTF.

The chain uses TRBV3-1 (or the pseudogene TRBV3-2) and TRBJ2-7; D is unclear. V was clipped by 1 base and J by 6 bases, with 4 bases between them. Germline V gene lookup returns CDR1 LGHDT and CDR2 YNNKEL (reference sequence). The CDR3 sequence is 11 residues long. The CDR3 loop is CASSQGAEQYF. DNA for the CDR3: TGTGCCAGCAGCCAAGGCGCCGAGCAGTACTTC.

The DNA for the CDR3 is TGCGCCAGCAGCTGGTCGACAGGGCCCAGCTCCTACGAGCAGTACTTC. Encoded protein: CASSWSTGPSSYEQYF. The chain couples TRBV5-1 to TRBJ2-7, with TRBD1 matching 7 bases. V was pared by 3 bases and J by 0 bases, with 9 bases of the junction left unmatched. CDR1 is SGHRS, CDR2 YFSETQ, per germline. This CDR3 is 16 amino acids long.

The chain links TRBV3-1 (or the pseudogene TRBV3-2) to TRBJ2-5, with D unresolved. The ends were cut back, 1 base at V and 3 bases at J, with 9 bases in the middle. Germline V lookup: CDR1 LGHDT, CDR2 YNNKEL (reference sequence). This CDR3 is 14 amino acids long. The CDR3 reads CASSQGGREETQYF. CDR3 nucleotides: TGTGCCAGCAGCCAAGGCGGCCGCGAAGAGACCCAGTACTTC.